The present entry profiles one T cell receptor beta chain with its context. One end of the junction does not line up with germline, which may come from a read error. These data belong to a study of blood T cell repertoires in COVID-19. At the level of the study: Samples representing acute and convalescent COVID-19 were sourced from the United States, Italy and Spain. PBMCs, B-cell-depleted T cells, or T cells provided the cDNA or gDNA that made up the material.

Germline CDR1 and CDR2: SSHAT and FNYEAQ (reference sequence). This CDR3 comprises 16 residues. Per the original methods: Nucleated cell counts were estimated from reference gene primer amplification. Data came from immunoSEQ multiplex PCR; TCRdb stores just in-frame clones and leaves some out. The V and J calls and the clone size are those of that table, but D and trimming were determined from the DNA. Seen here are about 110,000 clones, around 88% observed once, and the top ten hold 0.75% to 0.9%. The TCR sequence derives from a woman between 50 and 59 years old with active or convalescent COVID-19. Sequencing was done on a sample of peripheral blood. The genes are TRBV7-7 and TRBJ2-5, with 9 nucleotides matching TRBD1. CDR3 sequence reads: CASSRQDRGPQETQYF. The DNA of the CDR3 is TGTGCTAGCAGCCGACAGGACAGGGGACCCCAAGAGACCCAGTACTTC.